This T cell receptor beta chain was sequenced for a study of OX40 agonist ivuxolimab in advanced cancers. Trimming left V 5 bases short and J 4 bases short, with 20 bases between. The CDR3 is 16 amino acids. Germline V gives CDR1 KGHSH, CDR2 LQKENI. A remark on this clone: What it recognizes is unknown.

This table comes from immunoSEQ multiplex PCR, and its TCRdb copy is limited to in-frame clones, with some not included. The sample includes around 53,000 clones, 84% of them seen just once. Points from the study as a whole: With doses of 0.1-3.0 mg/kg, partial responders showed among the lowest clonal expansion. Circulating CD4+ and CD8+ T cells showed clonal expansion by week 6 at 0.1 to 3.0 mg/kg.

The clonotype comes from an adult with an advanced solid tumor such as melanoma, head and neck, liver or kidney cancer. The sample here was CD4+ or CD8+ T cells sorted from blood, taken in a trial of the OX40 agonist ivuxolimab. The rearrangement links TRBV18 to TRBJ1-1; weak D call: TRBD1 (5 bases). CDR3: CASSVPRGGMITEAFF. CDR3 bases: TGTGCCAGCTCAGTGCCCCGTGGGGGTATGATCACTGAAGCTTTCTTT. The full variable domain, with the rest looked up from reference TRBV18 and TRBJ1-1, is NAGVMQNPRHLVRRRGQEARLRCSPMKGHSHVYWYRQLPEEGLKFMVYLQKENIIDESGMPKERFSAEFPKEGPSILRIQQVVRGDSAAYFCASSVPRGGMITEAFFGQGTRLTVV.